Following are 23 T cell receptor beta chains from one sample sequenced in a study of tumor and adjacent non-tumor tissue in lung cancer (dated by TCRdb to 2017 to 2018). RNA was isolated from bulk, unsorted tissue, and RNA quality was assessed with a NanoDrop ND-1000 and an Agilent 2100. The normal lung samples consisted of distant non-tumor tissue collected more than 3 cm from the tumor edge. The receptor library was made with multiplex PCR. Sequenced on an Illumina HiSeq 2500. TCRbeta libraries were constructed through three rounds of nested PCR with primers (Table S4) according to protocols modified from ARM-PCR. TCRdb cleaned the public reads at Q25 with fastp, built clones with MiXCR and kept in-frame beta chains. Every distinct CDR3 protein forms one entry, paired with its most common genes and DNA. The sample has tens of thousands of distinct CDR3 sequences on record, about two thirds of them singletons. The ten top clones hold around a quarter of the sample.

The material sequenced was distant non-tumor lung tissue. The receptors were sampled from a woman between 50 and 59 years old with non-small cell lung cancer.

Comments on this clonotype: This is likely a read error, given that the CDR3 carries no conserved phenylalanine or tryptophan at its end. The CDR3 sequence is CGVDSPHGSYNEQFL. DNA of the CDR3: TGCGGCGTTGATTCTCCCCACGGATCCTACAATGAGCAGTTCCTC. This chain connects TRBV29-1 to TRBJ2-1; D uncertain. CDR1 SQVTM and CDR2 ANQGSEA come from the germline V gene. This CDR3 is 15 amino acids long.

A note on this clonotype: The junction does not match germline at one end; this may be a read error. This rearrangement joins TRBV4-1 to TRBJ2-7, with D possibly TRBD2 on 6 matching bases. The J call is uncertain, as TRBJ2-1 better fits the DNA end. The germline gives CDR1 MGHRA, CDR2 YSYEKL. This CDR3 is built from 13 residues. The CDR3 region has the DNA TGCGTCAGCAGCCCGGGACTTTTCTACGAGCAGTTCTTC. It yields the protein CVSSPGLFYEQFF.

In regard to this clonotype: The junction shows a germline mismatch at one end, possibly a read error. J is TRBJ2-5 and V is TRBV14; no reliable D call. The CDR3 contains 14 residues. Germline lookup yields CDR1 SGHDN and CDR2 FVKESK. The DNA for the CDR3 is TGTGCCAGTAGCCGAGTAGGATTAGAAGAGACCCAGTACTTC. This encodes CASSRVGLEETQYF.

Many counts were recorded for this clonotype. The chain couples TRBV4-3 to TRBJ2-1; 9 bases are shared with TRBD2. The V gene end was trimmed by 5 bases and the J gene end by 8 bases; junction bases not matched to a gene: 10. The germline V gene has CDR1 LGHNA and CDR2 YSLEER. CDR3 size: 15 residues. The CDR3 bases are TGCGCCAGCAGCATCAGGGCTAGCGGGACCTATGAGCAGTTCTTC. Its protein product is CASSIRASGTYEQFF.

A note on this clonotype: The CDR3 carries no conserved terminal phenylalanine or tryptophan, so it likely arises from a read error. The CDR3, as DNA: TGTGCCAGCAGCCCCGGGACCCGCTCTGGGGCCTACGTCCTGACTTTA. It specifies CASSPGTRSGAYVLTL. J is TRBJ2-6 and V is TRBV4-2; D assignment may be TRBD1 or TRBD2 (5 bases each). Germline CDR1 is LGHNA and CDR2 is YNFKEQ. This CDR3 is 16 amino acids long.

In the case of this clonotype: This could be a read error, since a much larger clone is one nucleotide away. The rearrangement uses TRBV6-1 and TRBJ2-7; 15 nucleotides agree with TRBD2. CDR1 is MNHNS, CDR2 SASEGT, per germline. This CDR3 region has 17 residues. After removal of 4 bases from V and 6 bases from J, the junction contained 10 bases not matched to a gene. The CDR3 loop reads CASSVGLAGGRLFEQYF. The CDR3 nucleotides read TGTGCCAGCAGTGTTGGACTAGCGGGAGGGAGATTATTCGAGCAGTACTTC.

Remarks on this clonotype: One end of the junction varies from germline; a read error may be responsible. The rearrangement links TRBV20-1 to TRBJ1-1; the D gene is possibly TRBD1 (6 bases). Germline V gives CDR1 DFQATT, CDR2 SNEGSKA (reference sequence). This CDR3 has 15 residues. The CDR3 is CSATIPGGRGTETFF. In nucleotides, the CDR3 is TGCAGTGCCACAATTCCGGGGGGCCGTGGCACTGAAACTTTCTTT.

Regarding this clonotype: A much larger clone differs by one base, so this may be a read error. This chain connects TRBV10-3 to TRBJ2-6; D possibly matches TRBD1 or TRBD2 (5 bases each). Germline values: CDR1 ENHRY, CDR2 SYGVKD. The CDR3 runs to 15 residues. The CDR3 protein is CSISPGTSGANVLTF. The CDR3 nucleotides are TGTTCCATCAGTCCCGGGACCTCTGGGGCCAACGTCCTGACTTTC.

Worth noting for this clonotype: A read error is likely, as this CDR3 ends without the conserved phenylalanine or tryptophan. The DNA is omitted, as the CDR3 cannot be located on it reliably, and the CDR3 follows TCRdb's listing. The rearrangement joins TRBV4-2 to TRBJ2-7; whether TRBD1, the table's D call, matches the DNA was not checked. In germline, CDR1 is LGHNA, CDR2 YNFKEQ. From its first to its last residue, the CDR3 has 14 amino acids. The CDR3 spells CASNGGAGTHEHYI.

As for this clonotype: Since a much larger clone is just one base distant, this may be a read error. This likely comes from a read error, as the CDR3 has no conserved phenylalanine or tryptophan at its end. V is TRBV6-5 and J is TRBJ1-2; possibly TRBD1 for D (6 bases). V lost 7 bases, J lost 3 bases, and 33 bases lay in between. This CDR3 contains 20 residues. Germline V CDR1 and CDR2: MNHEY, SVGAGI. CDR3 in DNA: TGTGCCAGCACCCCCTTAATAAGCCGAATGGGGGGGCGGAAGCACTATGGCTACACCGTC. It yields the protein CASTPLISRMGGRKHYGYTV.

This clonotype was found many times. V gene TRBV12-3 or TRBV12-4 combines with J gene TRBJ1-1; D is ambiguous. V was clipped by 6 bases and J by 6 bases, with 14 bases between them. This CDR3 region has 13 residues. CDR3 nucleotide sequence: TGTGCCAGCAGCTACATACTCGGTGCTGAAGCTTTCTTT. Protein: CASSYILGAEAFF.

Note on this clonotype: This clone may be a read error of a much larger clone one base away. The J gene is TRBJ1-2, the V gene TRBV29-1, with D maybe TRBD1 (5 bases). The CDR3 has 15 residues. The germline gives CDR1 SQVTM, CDR2 ANQGSEA. As DNA, the CDR3 is TGCAGCGTTGAAGATTTTAGCGGGCGGGACTATGGCCACACCTTC. It codes for CSVEDFSGRDYGHTF.

About this clonotype itself: This CDR3 is missing its conserved last phenylalanine or tryptophan, likely due to a read error. The chain has TRBV12-3 or TRBV12-4 and TRBJ2-3; 7 bases match TRBD2. V shed 2 bases and J 5 bases; nucleotides not matched to a gene: 10. The CDR3 is 16 residues long. The CDR3 spells CASSLRRGGGIDTQYI. CDR3 in DNA: TGTGCCAGCAGTTTAAGGCGCGGGGGTGGCATAGATACGCAGTATATT.

As to this clonotype: Because the CDR3 is missing its conserved closing phenylalanine or tryptophan, this is likely a read error. This rearrangement joins TRBV12-3 or TRBV12-4 to TRBJ1-5; D is ambiguous. V was pared by 5 bases and J by 5 bases, with 13 bases between. The CDR3 contains 14 residues. Here the CDR3 reads CASSLDGVDQPQHS. Written as DNA, the CDR3 is TGTGCCAGCAGTCTCGATGGGGTAGATCAGCCCCAGCATTCT.

The CDR3 loop is CASNHATGTQNPYEQYF. CDR3 bases: TGCGCCAGCAACCATGCAACCGGGACGCAGAACCCCTACGAGCAGTACTTC. This sequence joins TRBV4-1 and TRBJ2-7; D is possibly TRBD1 or TRBD2 (5 bases each). V dropped 7 bases and J dropped 2 bases, with 24 bases sitting between them. The CDR3 has 17 amino acids. Germline V CDR1 and CDR2: MGHRA, YSYEKL.

The chain combines TRBV6-1 with TRBJ1-2, with D perhaps matching TRBD1 (6 bases). Germline loops: CDR1 MNHNS, CDR2 SASEGT. V was trimmed by 9 bases and J by 5 bases, leaving 25 bases between them. The length of the CDR3 is 16 residues. The CDR3 loop reads CARSPSPTGSGYGYTF. The CDR3 DNA reads as TGTGCCAGAAGCCCATCCCCGACAGGTTCAGGGTATGGCTACACCTTC.

A note on this clonotype: One end of the junction does not line up with germline, which may come from a read error. The chain uses TRBV6-5 and TRBJ1-2; D remains unclear. The CDR3 is 15 residues long. CDR1 MNHEY and CDR2 SVGAGI come from the germline V gene. As DNA, the CDR3 is TGTGCCAGCAAGAGGGTGACCTTGTCCCAATATGGTTACACCTTC. Translated: CASKRVTLSQYGYTF.

This rearrangement joins TRBV29-1 to TRBJ2-3; a possible D gene is TRBD2 (6 bases). Trimming removed 8 bases at V and 0 bases at J, with 21 bases between. Germline-derived CDR1 and CDR2 are SQVTM and ANQGSEA. The CDR3 runs to 16 residues. Here the CDR3 DNA reads TGCAGCTCTCCGGGACTCCGGGCGGGTAGCACAGATACGCAGTATTTT. It yields the protein CSSPGLRAGSTDTQYF.

Concerning this clonotype: A read error is possible here, since a much larger clone lies one base away. The rearrangement links TRBV29-1 to TRBJ2-2; TRBD2 is a possible D gene (5 bases). The CDR3 covers 11 residues. V shed 8 bases and J shed 3 bases, with 7 bases lying between them. Germline-derived CDR1 and CDR2 are SQVTM and ANQGSEA. The CDR3 sequence is CSMRDTGELFF. CDR3 sequence (DNA): TGCAGCATGAGGGACACCGGGGAGCTGTTTTTT.

As concerns this clonotype: The junction departs from the called germline gene at one end, perhaps through a read error. The chain carries TRBV12-3 or TRBV12-4 and TRBJ1-5; unclear D gene. The CDR3 contains 13 residues. The CDR3 is CVSSLRENQPQHF. The CDR3 DNA reads as TGTGTCAGCAGTTTACGGGAAAATCAGCCCCAACATTTT.

This clonotype was seen a few times. One base away lies a much larger clone, so this may be a sequencing read error. The chain joins TRBV4-3 to TRBJ2-3, with TRBD1 matching 9 bases. There are 15 residues in the CDR3. The germline V gene has CDR1 LGHNA and CDR2 YSLEER. In nucleotides, the CDR3 is TGCGCCAGCAGCCGGGGGACAGGGCTTACAGATATGCAGTATTTT. This translates into CASSRGTGLTDMQYF.

With respect to this clonotype: This could be a read error, since a much larger clone is one nucleotide away. V and J are TRBV20-1 and TRBJ1-5; 7 bases map to TRBD1. The CDR3 has 16 residues. Germline CDR1 is DFQATT and CDR2 is SNEGSKA (reference sequence). This CDR3 reads CNAHGTEDYSNQPQHF. Written as DNA, the CDR3 is TGCAATGCGCACGGGACAGAAGACTATAGCAATCAGCCCCAGCATTTT.

This clonotype was seen many times. The V call is TRBV5-6, the J call TRBJ2-7; D not certain. V dropped 4 bases and J dropped 2 bases, with 10 bases sitting between them. This CDR3 region has 13 residues. The germline CDR1 and CDR2 sequences are SGHDT and YYEEEE. CDR3 in DNA: TGTGCCAGCAGCGACTGGCTTACCTACGAGCAGTACTTC. Encoded protein: CASSDWLTYEQYF.